The present entry profiles one T cell receptor (beta chain) with its context. The length of the CDR3 is 15 residues. CDR1 and CDR2 (germline): SGHNT, YYREEE (reference sequence). V shed 2 bases and J 4 bases; nucleotides not matched to a gene: 5. The data belong to a study of blood T cell repertoires in COVID-19. Turning to the study itself: Donors in the United States, Italy and Spain gave samples during acute or convalescent COVID-19. PBMCs, B-cell-depleted T cells, or T cells were the source of the cDNA or gDNA that made up the material.

In the study's own analysis: Nucleated cell counts were estimated from reference gene primer amplification. Libraries were prepared by immunoSEQ multiplex PCR; TCRdb keeps only in-frame clonotypes and omits some of them. D and trimming come from the DNA, and the V and J calls and clone size come from that table. The top ten clones hold 2.2% of a sample with some 150,000 clones, 75% to 90% of them seen once. The chain joins TRBV5-4 to TRBJ2-2, with 7 bases matching TRBD2. Sequenced sample: peripheral blood. The receptor was derived from a man between 65 and 80 years old with acute or convalescent COVID-19. The DNA for the CDR3 is TGTGCCAGCAGCTTCCGGGAGGCGGGCACCGGGGAGCTGTTTTTT. This codes for CASSFREAGTGELFF.